This TCR beta chain was sequenced during a study of PD-L1 blockade in urothelial cancer. Study information: The study recovered a median of around 150,000 T cells per blood sample.

The CDR3 loop spans 11 amino acids. Trimming removed 9 bases at V and 4 bases at J, with 10 bases between. Looked up from germline, CDR1 is SGHNT and CDR2 is YYREEE (reference sequence). The time point denotes: peripheral blood 6 weeks after treatment start. This clone has more than one count but fewer than ten. Clones were sequenced by immunoSEQ multiplex PCR, and TCRdb holds only the in-frame ones, with some missing. The table records more than 90,000 clones, roughly 90% of them present only once. The chain uses TRBV5-4 and TRBJ1-2; D is possibly TRBD1 (6 bases). The sample in question was PBMCs, obtained around atezolizumab (anti-PD-L1) treatment. This TCR derives from a man aged 55-75 years with urothelial cancer. DNA for the CDR3: TGTGCCACCGGACAGTTCTATGGCTACACCTTC. Protein sequence: CATGQFYGYTF.